Listed here are 8 T cell receptor beta chains from one sample, sequenced in a study of CXCR3-negative and CXCR3-positive naive CD8 T cells. The study's findings and limits: Relative to CXCR3-negative naive cells, CXCR3-positive naive cells had more hydrophobic TRB CDR3s.

The authors made the TRB cDNA libraries by 5' RACE using UMI labels. TCRdb re-called the 5' RACE reads, yielding one record per CDR3 amino acid sequence without DNA. Here the sample table reports some 5,000 distinct CDR3 sequences. No antigens are known for them. The source material was naive CXCR3+ CD8+ T cells from blood. Regarding subset: CD45RO-CCR7+CD27+CD95- naive CD8+ T cells expressing CXCR3 (TNR3+). All receptors derive from a human donor in good health. Some clones in this sample may be carry-over from other donors' samples.

This chain joins TRBV7-2 and TRBJ2-3; TCRdb's assignment of TRBD1 cannot be checked, as there is no DNA. CDR3 length: 14 residues. The germline gives CDR1 SGHTA, CDR2 FQGNSA. CDR3 loop: CASSLVGAADTQYF. Full variable domain (rest looked up from reference TRBV7-2 and TRBJ2-3): GAGVSQSPSNKVTEKGKDVELRCDPISGHTALYWYRQSLGQGLEFLIYFQGNSAPDKSGLPSDRFSAERTGGSVSTLTIQRTQQEDSAVYLCASSLVGAADTQYFGPGTRLTVL.

The chain joins TRBV7-9 to TRBJ1-3. CDR3 length: 14 amino acids. Germline-derived CDR1 and CDR2 are SEHNR and FQNEAQ (reference sequence). The CDR3 here is CASSPRGAGNTIYF.

The chain joins TRBV5-4 to TRBJ1-1; as DNA is missing, the TRBD1 call by TCRdb cannot be tested. Germline CDR1 reads SGHNT; CDR2 reads YYREEE (reference sequence). This CDR3 is 14 amino acids long. The CDR3 loop reads CASSPGTRDTEAFF.

J is TRBJ1-2 and V is TRBV9; TCRdb's D call of TRBD1 is untestable without DNA. Looked up from germline, CDR1 is SGDLS and CDR2 is YYNGEE. This CDR3 comprises 15 residues. CDR3 amino acids: CASSPDSRATRGYTF.

The V gene is TRBV7-6, the J gene TRBJ1-1. CDR1 is SGHVS, CDR2 FNYEAQ, per germline. This CDR3 contains 18 residues. CDR3 amino acids: CASSLAPSGSALNTEAFF.

The rearrangement joins TRBV29-1 to TRBJ2-1; the TCRdb D gene call, TRBD2, has no DNA to confirm it. Germline CDR1 SQVTM, CDR2 ANQGSEA. The CDR3 has 13 residues. The CDR3 is CSVEALAINEQFF.

The V gene is TRBV7-8, the J gene TRBJ2-3; TCRdb indicates TRBD2, and absent DNA this call remains unverified. This CDR3 is built from 17 residues. Germline CDR1 reads SGHVS; CDR2 reads FQNEAQ. CDR3 region: CASSSVRLVGGGDTQYF.

The chain couples TRBV19 to TRBJ1-1; absent DNA, TCRdb's TRBD1 call cannot be checked. CDR3 size: 14 residues. Germline-derived CDR1 and CDR2 are LNHDA and SQIVND (reference sequence). This chain's CDR3 is CASSIYGGNTEAFF.